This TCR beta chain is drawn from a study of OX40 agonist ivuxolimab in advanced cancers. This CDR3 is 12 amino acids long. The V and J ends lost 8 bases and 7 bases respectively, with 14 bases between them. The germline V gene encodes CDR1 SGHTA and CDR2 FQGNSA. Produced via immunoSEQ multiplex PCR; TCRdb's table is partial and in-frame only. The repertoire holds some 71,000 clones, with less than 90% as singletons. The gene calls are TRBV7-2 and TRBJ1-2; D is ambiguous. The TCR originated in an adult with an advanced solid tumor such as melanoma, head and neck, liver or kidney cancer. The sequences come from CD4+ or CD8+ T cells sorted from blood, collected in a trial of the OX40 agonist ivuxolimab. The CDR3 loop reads CASRQVVGGYTF. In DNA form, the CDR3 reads TGTGCCAGCCGTCAGGTCGTAGGTGGCTACACCTTC.